These 18 T cell receptor beta chains came from one sample sequenced in a study of cytomegalovirus exposure and HLA in healthy donors. In the PCR, 60 Vbeta and 13 Jbeta primers were used. This table comes from immunoSEQ multiplex PCR, and its TCRdb copy is limited to in-frame clones, with some not included. In all, the sample yields 100,000 to 150,000 clones. Sequencing used PBMCs. Receptor source: a man aged 35 to 55 in good health and CMV-seronegative.

V is TRBV6-6 and J is TRBJ2-4, with D maybe TRBD2 (6 bases). Trimming pared 2 bases from V and 0 bases from J, leaving 11 bases between. Germline V lookup: CDR1 MNHNY, CDR2 SVGAGI (reference sequence). The CDR3 is made up of 16 amino acids. The CDR3 protein is CASSYGGDLAKNIQYF. The CDR3 bases are TGTGCCAGCAGTTACGGCGGGGATTTAGCCAAAAACATTCAGTACTTC.

The chain couples TRBV6-6 to TRBJ1-2, with D possibly matching TRBD1 (6 bases). V lost 5 bases and J 2 bases, leaving 15 bases between the germline ends. From germline, CDR1 is MNHNY and CDR2 SVGAGI (reference sequence). The CDR3 totals 15 residues. The CDR3: CASSAHRVLNYGYTF. The CDR3 coding sequence is TGTGCCAGCAGTGCTCACAGGGTTTTAAACTATGGCTACACCTTC.

J is TRBJ2-2 and V is TRBV5-4, with D maybe TRBD1 (6 bases). The CDR3 has 17 amino acids. From germline, CDR1 is SGHNT and CDR2 YYREEE (reference sequence). V lost 3 bases, J lost 2 bases, and 17 bases lay in between. CDR3 protein: CASSSRTVQLNTGELFF. In nucleotides, the CDR3 is TGTGCCAGCAGCTCCAGGACAGTCCAACTTAACACCGGGGAGCTGTTTTTT. Full variable domain (remainder filled in from reference TRBV5-4 and TRBJ2-2): ETGVTQSPTHLIKTRGQQVTLRCSSQSGHNTVSWYQQALGQGPQFIFQYYREEENGRGNFPPRFSGLQFPNYSSELNVNALELDDSALYLCASSSRTVQLNTGELFFGEGSRLTVL.

V usage is TRBV25-1 and J usage is TRBJ2-7, with D unclear. V lost 5 bases and J lost 3, with 5 bases in between. Looked up from germline, CDR1 is MGHDK and CDR2 is SYGVNS. CDR3 length equals 11 residues. The CDR3 sequence is CASSQIYEQYF. CDR3 nucleotides: TGTGCCAGCAGTCAAATCTACGAGCAGTACTTC.

The V gene is TRBV10-3, the J gene TRBJ2-7; possible D gene TRBD1, 6 bases. The CDR3 covers 14 residues. V was clipped by 10 bases and J by 4 bases, with 20 bases between them. In germline, CDR1 is ENHRY, CDR2 SYGVKD. This CDR3 reads CATSLGDIAYEQYF. DNA of the CDR3: TGTGCCACCTCTTTGGGGGACATCGCGTACGAGCAGTACTTC.

The chain is built from TRBV7-9 and TRBJ2-7; 9 bases map to TRBD2. This CDR3 is built from 13 residues. From germline, CDR1 is SEHNR and CDR2 FQNEAQ (reference sequence). V shed 7 bases and J 6 bases; nucleotides not matched to a gene: 7. DNA of the CDR3: TGTGCCAGCAACCTTCTAGCGGGACTCGAGCAGTACTTC. As protein: CASNLLAGLEQYF.

The J gene is TRBJ1-5, the V gene TRBV19; D not resolved. This CDR3 is 16 amino acids long. Germline CDR1 LNHDA, CDR2 SQIVND (reference sequence). The V end was cut by 1 base, the J end by 5 bases, with 15 bases between. The DNA for the CDR3 is TGTGCCAGTAGTATAGGAAGGGAGACCCGGGATCAGCCCCAGCATTTT. This codes for CASSIGRETRDQPQHF.

V and J are TRBV18 and TRBJ2-1; D is possibly TRBD2 (5 bases). Trimming stripped 0 bases from V and 8 bases from J, with 11 bases between. The CDR3 totals 14 residues. Germline V gene sequence: CDR1 KGHSH, CDR2 LQKENI. The CDR3 reads CASSPPTSRHEQFF. The CDR3 nucleotides read TGTGCCAGCTCACCACCCACTAGTCGCCATGAGCAGTTCTTC.

The V gene is TRBV13, the J gene TRBJ2-5; D is perhaps TRBD1 (6 bases). CDR1 is PRHDT and CDR2 is FYEKMQ in the germline V gene (reference sequence). Trimming left V 3 bases short and J 5 bases short, with 19 bases between. The CDR3 covers 16 residues. The CDR3 DNA follows: TGTGCCAGCAGCTTTGGAACGGGACACCCTGGGGAGACCCAGTACTTC. Translated: CASSFGTGHPGETQYF.

The chain joins TRBV14 to TRBJ1-4; 11 bases are a match to TRBD1. The CDR3 is made up of 15 amino acids. The ends lost 5 bases at V and 8 bases at J; junction bases unmatched: 7. In germline, CDR1 is SGHDN, CDR2 FVKESK. Here the CDR3 reads CASSGWDRGDEKLFF. CDR3 in DNA: TGTGCCAGCAGCGGATGGGACAGGGGGGACGAAAAACTGTTTTTT.

The chain joins TRBV5-1 to TRBJ2-7; tentatively, D is TRBD2 (6 bases). Germline CDR1 and CDR2: SGHRS and YFSETQ. The CDR3 runs 13 residues. V was trimmed by 2 bases and J by 4 bases, leaving 10 bases between them. The CDR3 protein is CASSFSGDYEQYF. The CDR3 region has the DNA TGCGCCAGCAGCTTCTCGGGGGATTACGAGCAGTACTTC.

The rearrangement links TRBV7-8 to TRBJ1-3; TRBD1 is a possible D gene (6 bases). Trimming took 2 bases from V and 3 from J, leaving 11 bases between them. This CDR3 has 15 residues. CDR1 and CDR2 from the germline V gene are SGHVS and FQNEAQ. This CDR3 reads CASSLWAGVGNTIYF. In DNA form, the CDR3 reads TGTGCCAGCAGCTTATGGGCAGGGGTTGGAAACACCATATATTTT.

The chain joins TRBV11-3 to TRBJ1-2, with D tentatively TRBD1 (6 bases). CDR3 size: 14 residues. V shed 4 bases and J shed 8 bases, with 17 bases lying between them. Germline CDR1 reads SGHNT; CDR2 reads YENEEA. The CDR3 protein is CASSSTGTTEGYTF. CDR3 nucleotide sequence: TGTGCCAGCAGCTCCACCGGGACAACGGAGGGCTACACCTTC.

This chain links TRBV11-2 with TRBJ2-1, with 13 nucleotides matching TRBD2. V lost 4 bases and J lost 2; bases outside the gene matches: 5. There are 17 residues in the CDR3. Germline values: CDR1 SGHAT, CDR2 FQNNGV. DNA for the CDR3: TGTGCCAGCAGCTCGAGGACTAGCGGGAGTCCCTACAATGAGCAGTTCTTC. This codes for CASSSRTSGSPYNEQFF. Full variable domain (remainder filled in from reference TRBV11-2 and TRBJ2-1): EAGVAQSPRYKIIEKRQSVAFWCNPISGHATLYWYQQILGQGPKLLIQFQNNGVVDDSQLPKDRFSAERLKGVDSTLKIQPAKLEDSAVYLCASSSRTSGSPYNEQFFGPGTRLTVL.

V and J are TRBV4-2 and TRBJ2-1, with 10 bases lining up with TRBD2. The germline gives CDR1 LGHNA, CDR2 YNFKEQ. The CDR3 runs to 17 residues. Unmatched junction bases numbered 10, after V lost 4 bases and J lost 4 bases. The CDR3 DNA follows: TGTGCCAGCAGCCTCCTCCCGCTAGCGGGAGATTACAATGAGCAGTTCTTC. It encodes CASSLLPLAGDYNEQFF.

The chain employs TRBV30 and TRBJ2-1; a possible D gene is TRBD2 (6 bases). The germline gives CDR1 GTSNPN, CDR2 SVGIG (reference sequence). V shed 5 bases and J shed 9 bases, with 14 bases lying between them. This CDR3 has 12 residues. CDR3 amino acids: CAWGEGGVEQFF. The CDR3 DNA follows: TGTGCCTGGGGGGAAGGAGGGGTTGAGCAGTTCTTC.

The chain employs TRBV4-3 and TRBJ2-7, with TRBD2 matching 8 bases. The CDR3 has 16 amino acids. Germline values: CDR1 LGHNA, CDR2 YSLEER. V lost 0 bases to trimming and J lost 6 bases; unmatched junction nucleotides: 10. CDR3 sequence: CASSQEGAGEGGEQYF. The CDR3 bases are TGCGCCAGCAGCCAAGAGGGAGCGGGAGAGGGGGGCGAGCAGTACTTC.

The chain is built from TRBV18 and TRBJ1-1, with D unresolved. Germline V CDR1 and CDR2: KGHSH, LQKENI. This CDR3 has 13 residues. The V end was cut by 3 bases, the J end by 4 bases, with 9 bases between. The CDR3 spells CASSPQVGTEAFF. The CDR3 region has the DNA TGTGCCAGCTCACCCCAGGTTGGCACTGAAGCTTTCTTT.